These 32 T cell receptor beta chains share one sample of origin, sequenced in a study of early T cells in non-severe SARS-CoV-2 infection (dated by TCRdb to 2020 to 2023). Libraries were prepared through 5' RACE. TCRdb records NextSeq 500 as the sequencer. The raw public data were reprocessed by TCRdb itself: fastp quality trimming at Q25, MiXCR clonotype calling, in-frame beta chains only. Duplicate CDR3 protein sequences are folded into a single record with the most common DNA and genes. For this sample there are about 52,000 distinct CDR3 sequences; 7.5% to 9.5% appear just once. The ten most abundant clones make up 3.5% to 4.5% of the sample. The sequencing input was whole blood. The receptors come from an adult who was a healthcare worker with PCR-confirmed SARS-CoV-2 infection or an uninfected control (not recorded which).

The V call is TRBV4-2, the J call TRBJ2-1; no clear D. Germline V gene lookup returns CDR1 LGHNA and CDR2 YNFKEQ. Trimming cost V 1 base and J 11 bases, with 15 bases left between them. This CDR3 has 14 amino acids. The CDR3 bases are TGTGCCAGCAGCCAAGCCCCCGAACTGTTTCAGCAGTTCTTC. This encodes CASSQAPELFQQFF.

The CDR3 DNA follows: TGTGCCAGCGGGGACAGGGTCAATCAGCCCCAGCATTTT. Its protein product is CASGDRVNQPQHF. The chain recombines TRBV28 with TRBJ1-5, with 9 bases lining up with TRBD1. CDR1 MDHEN and CDR2 SYDVKM come from the germline V gene. Germline trimming cut 8 bases from V and 3 bases from J; bases unmatched to any gene: 2. The CDR3 is 13 amino acids.

This clonotype has only a few counts. The gene calls are TRBV6-1 and TRBJ2-1, with D uncertain. V was pared by 10 bases and J by 0 bases, with 16 bases between. Germline V CDR1 and CDR2: MNHNS, SASEGT. The CDR3 has 15 amino acids. CDR3: CAITIPVSSYNEQFF. The CDR3 DNA reads TGTGCCATCACCATTCCGGTTAGCTCCTACAATGAGCAGTTCTTC.

The CDR3 DNA reads as TGTGCCAGCAGCCCGGTCCCAAACACTGAAGCTTTCTTT. This gives the protein CASSPVPNTEAFF. V and J are TRBV7-7 and TRBJ1-1; D unclear. The CDR3 extends over 13 amino acids. Trimming removed 5 bases from V and 2 bases from J, with 9 bases in between. Germline assignment: CDR1 SSHAT and CDR2 FNYEAQ (reference sequence).

This clonotype showed up many times. V usage is TRBV13 and J usage is TRBJ2-3; D perhaps matches TRBD2 (6 bases). Trimming shortened V by 2 bases and J by 3 bases, and 15 bases separated the two germline ends. This CDR3 comprises 16 residues. Germline lookup yields CDR1 PRHDT and CDR2 FYEKMQ (reference sequence). CDR3 sequence reads: CASSLRSRGLTDTQYF. CDR3 DNA: TGTGCCAGCAGCTTAAGATCGCGGGGATTGACAGATACGCAGTATTTT.

This clonotype was counted a few times. DNA for the CDR3: TGTGCCACCAGCAGATCCCCCGGATCTAGCACAGATACGCAGTATTTT. The encoded protein is CATSRSPGSSTDTQYF. The chain recombines TRBV15 with TRBJ2-3; D is ambiguous. The ends were cut back, 2 bases at V and 0 bases at J, with 12 bases in the middle. This CDR3 is built from 16 residues. From germline, CDR1 is LNHNV and CDR2 YYDKDF (reference sequence).

This clonotype was seen at least ten times. The rearrangement joins TRBV11-2 to TRBJ2-7; 9 nucleotides match TRBD2. The ends lost 1 base at V and 8 bases at J; junction bases unmatched: 9. The CDR3 contains 15 residues. The V gene's germline CDR1 is SGHAT and CDR2 FQNNGV. Here the CDR3 reads CASSLALAGRGQQYF. For the CDR3, the DNA is TGTGCCAGCAGCTTAGCCCTAGCGGGGAGGGGGCAGCAGTACTTC.

This clonotype was seen more than once but under ten times. The rearrangement uses TRBV6-5 and TRBJ1-1; 8 positions agree with TRBD1. The CDR3 consists of 15 residues. V was pared by 6 bases and J by 4 bases, with 10 bases of the junction left unmatched. Germline V gene lookup returns CDR1 MNHEY and CDR2 SVGAGI. Here the CDR3 reads CASRELRGPSTEAFF. CDR3 DNA sequence: TGTGCCAGCAGAGAACTCAGGGGGCCGAGCACTGAAGCTTTCTTT.

The rearrangement joins TRBV11-2 to TRBJ2-3; TRBD1 is a possible D gene (6 bases). Germline CDR1 is SGHAT and CDR2 is FQNNGV. V was clipped by 6 bases and J by 2 bases, with 15 bases between them. The CDR3 runs 15 residues. The DNA of the CDR3 is TGTGCCAGCAGGAGACCTGGGGGCGTCACAGATACGCAGTATTTT. Residues: CASRRPGGVTDTQYF.

The chain is built from TRBV10-3 and TRBJ2-2, with TRBD2 identical over 7 bases. The CDR3 runs 20 residues. The V gene end was trimmed by 3 bases and the J gene end by 2 bases; junction bases not matched to a gene: 18. From germline, CDR1 is ENHRY and CDR2 SYGVKD. CDR3 in amino acids: CAISDQRPPGGDYNTGELFF. The CDR3 DNA is TGTGCCATCAGTGACCAACGACCCCCGGGAGGCGACTATAACACCGGGGAGCTGTTTTTT.

Here the CDR3 reads CSARPQGGFLPGLFF. The CDR3 DNA follows: TGCAGTGCTCGACCCCAGGGGGGATTTCTCCCTGGATTGTTTTTT. This chain links TRBV20-1 with TRBJ1-4, with 7 bases lining up with TRBD1. Germline lookup yields CDR1 DFQATT and CDR2 SNEGSKA (reference sequence). V trimming: 5 bases; J trimming: 15 bases; junction bases outside the gene matches: 21. The CDR3 length is 15 residues.

V and J are TRBV6-6 and TRBJ2-3; 15 bases are a match to TRBD2. The trim removed 1 base at V and 6 bases at J, leaving 17 bases unmatched. The CDR3 spans 21 residues. Germline V gene lookup returns CDR1 MNHNY and CDR2 SVGAGI (reference sequence). The DNA of the CDR3 is TGTGCCAGCAGTTACTTATCCCGGACTAGCGGGGGGGCCTGGGCCTGGGATACGCAGTATTTT. It encodes CASSYLSRTSGGAWAWDTQYF.

V usage is TRBV18 and J usage is TRBJ2-2; TRBD1 matches 7 bases. The trim removed 3 bases at V and 4 bases at J, leaving 2 bases unmatched. Looked up from germline, CDR1 is KGHSH and CDR2 is LQKENI. This CDR3 is built from 14 residues. The CDR3 loop reads CASSPTGSTGELFF. The CDR3 DNA reads as TGTGCCAGCTCACCGACAGGGAGCACCGGGGAGCTGTTTTTT.

This clonotype was detected ten times or more. The chain carries TRBV7-6 and TRBJ2-7; 9 bases match TRBD1. The CDR3 has 15 residues. CDR1 is SGHVS and CDR2 is FNYEAQ in the germline V gene. V was pared by 1 base and J by 6 bases, with 7 bases of the junction left unmatched. DNA for the CDR3: TGTGCCAGCAGCTTAGTAACCGGGACAGGGTCCGAGCAGTACTTC. Its protein product is CASSLVTGTGSEQYF.

This clonotype was counted only a few times. V gene TRBV19 combines with J gene TRBJ1-4, with TRBD1 matching over 7 bases. Germline V CDR1 and CDR2: LNHDA, SQIVND (reference sequence). V gave up 8 bases and J gave up 2 bases; unmatched junction bases: 8. CDR3 size: 15 residues. The CDR3, as DNA: TGTGCCAGTTCGACCATAGGGGGCACTAATGAAAAACTGTTTTTT. It encodes CASSTIGGTNEKLFF.

This clonotype was detected only a few times. V gene TRBV6-1 combines with J gene TRBJ2-3; D unresolved. The CDR3 sequence is 12 residues long. V shed 5 bases and J shed 6 bases, with 9 bases lying between them. Germline CDR1 is MNHNS and CDR2 is SASEGT. As DNA, the CDR3 is TGTGCCAGCAGTAACGGGCCCGATACGCAGTATTTT. Amino acids: CASSNGPDTQYF.

The CDR3: CAIMEGDVPGANVLTF. The CDR3 DNA reads TGTGCCATCATGGAAGGGGATGTTCCTGGGGCCAACGTCCTGACTTTC. This chain links TRBV10-3 with TRBJ2-6, with a tentative D call TRBD1 (5 bases). The CDR3 runs 16 residues. Germline CDR1 is ENHRY and CDR2 is SYGVKD. Trimming took off 7 bases at V and 2 bases at J, with 15 bases between the two ends.

The CDR3 spells CASSVQLAVAGELFF. The CDR3 DNA reads TGTGCCAGCAGTGTACAGCTGGCGGTGGCCGGGGAGCTGTTTTTT. The chain uses TRBV2 and TRBJ2-2; no reliable D call. The CDR3 spans 15 residues. The germline gives CDR1 SNHLY, CDR2 FYNNEI. V was pared by 4 bases and J by 6 bases, with 15 bases between.

The V and J genes are TRBV6-5 and TRBJ1-2, with a possible D match to TRBD1 (5 bases). CDR1 is MNHEY and CDR2 is SVGAGI in the germline V gene. CDR3 length: 14 residues. V was shortened by 6 bases and J by 4 bases, with 15 bases between the two germline ends. CDR3 amino acids: CASSRGGGSYGYTF. CDR3 coding DNA: TGTGCCAGCAGCCGGGGGGGAGGGAGCTATGGCTACACCTTC.

This clonotype was seen at least ten times. The rearrangement links TRBV11-2 to TRBJ2-2; tentatively, D is TRBD1 (5 bases). The CDR3 extends over 14 amino acids. Germline lookup yields CDR1 SGHAT and CDR2 FQNNGV. The V gene lost 5 bases and the J gene lost 6 bases, with 13 bases spanning the gap. CDR3 protein: CASSTDRPSGELFF. The DNA of the CDR3 is TGTGCCAGCAGCACTGACAGACCATCCGGGGAGCTGTTTTTT.

The gene calls are TRBV3-1 and TRBJ2-3, with a tentative D call TRBD1 (6 bases). Germline values: CDR1 LGHDT, CDR2 YNNKEL (reference sequence). The CDR3 length is 15 residues. Deletions cut 1 base from V and 5 bases from J, with 13 bases between. The CDR3 spells CASSQGGGRRDTQYF. CDR3 nucleotide sequence: TGTGCCAGCAGCCAAGGTGGGGGCCGGAGAGATACGCAGTATTTT.

This clonotype was seen ten or more times. The chain joins TRBV4-2 to TRBJ2-7; 11 nucleotides match TRBD1. The germline CDR1 and CDR2 sequences are LGHNA and YNFKEQ. The CDR3 contains 16 residues. V lost 2 bases and J lost 3; bases outside the gene matches: 6. The CDR3 reads CASSQNAGTGGYEQYF. Here the CDR3 DNA reads TGTGCCAGCAGCCAAAACGCCGGGACAGGGGGCTACGAGCAGTACTTC.

V and J are TRBV28 and TRBJ2-2; 11 bases are shared with TRBD2. Germline lookup yields CDR1 MDHEN and CDR2 SYDVKM. Germline trimming cut 5 bases from V and 13 bases from J; bases unmatched to any gene: 3. The length of the CDR3 is 12 residues. The CDR3 sequence is CASSKGTSGLFF. CDR3 sequence (DNA): TGTGCCAGCAGTAAAGGGACTAGCGGGCTGTTTTTT.

The chain joins TRBV2 to TRBJ1-3, with 7 bases aligning to TRBD1. Germline values: CDR1 SNHLY, CDR2 FYNNEI. The CDR3 spans 16 residues. After removal of 6 bases from V and 1 base from J, the junction contained 9 bases not matched to a gene. The CDR3 reads CASSLRDSRSGNTIYF. In DNA form, the CDR3 reads TGTGCCAGCAGCCTCCGGGACAGTCGATCTGGAAACACCATATATTTT.

This chain uses TRBV5-1 with TRBJ2-5; 8 nucleotides agree with TRBD2. J was trimmed by 1 base and V by 1 base; bases with no gene match: 3. The CDR3 spans 15 residues. In germline, CDR1 is SGHRS, CDR2 YFSETQ. CDR3 coding DNA: TGCGCCAGCAGCTTGAAAAGCGGGAGCCAAGAGACCCAGTACTTC. It specifies CASSLKSGSQETQYF.

This clonotype was recorded a few times. The chain's CDR3 is CASSYVSGENEQFF. CDR3 bases: TGTGCCAGCAGCTACGTTAGCGGGGAGAATGAGCAGTTCTTC. The rearrangement joins TRBV7-2 to TRBJ2-1; 8 positions match TRBD2. Germline CDR1 SGHTA, CDR2 FQGNSA. This CDR3 spans 14 amino acids. Trimming removed 4 bases from V and 7 bases from J; junction bases left unmatched: 6.

There are many counts of this clonotype. The rearrangement uses TRBV12-3 or TRBV12-4 and TRBJ1-5; no clear D. The V end lost 3 bases, the J end lost 6 bases, and 9 bases lay between the germline ends. The CDR3 is 13 residues long. In nucleotides, the CDR3 is TGTGCCAGCAGTTTTTCCCTGTTTCAGCCCCAGCATTTT. This encodes CASSFSLFQPQHF.

This clonotype occurred a few times. DNA of the CDR3: TGTGCCAGCGGAACATCCCTAGGACAGTCCTGGCTGGCGAACACTGAAGCTTTCTTT. As protein: CASGTSLGQSWLANTEAFF. The rearrangement links TRBV7-9 to TRBJ1-1, with TRBD1 as a possible D gene (6 bases). The CDR3 consists of 19 residues. The ends were cut back, 8 bases at V and 1 base at J, with 29 bases in the middle. CDR1 SEHNR and CDR2 FQNEAQ come from the germline V gene (reference sequence). The full variable domain, its missing parts supplied by reference TRBV7-9 and TRBJ1-1, is DTGVSQNPRHKITKRGQNVTFRCDPISEHNRLYWYRQTLGQGPEFLTYFQNEAQLEKSRLLSDRFSAERPKGSFSTLEIQRTEQGDSAMYLCASGTSLGQSWLANTEAFFGQGTRLTVV.

The sample holds a few counts of this clonotype. The chain has TRBV5-1 and TRBJ2-2, with 15 bases identical to TRBD2. Trimming at V came to 4 bases and at J to 4 bases, leaving 2 bases not matched to a gene. This CDR3 is 16 amino acids long. Germline CDR1 SGHRS, CDR2 YFSETQ. This chain's CDR3 is CASSGLAGGSTGELFF. The CDR3 coding sequence is TGCGCCAGCAGCGGACTAGCGGGAGGGAGCACCGGGGAGCTGTTTTTT.

This chain uses TRBV12-5 with TRBJ1-3; 7 positions match TRBD1. From germline, CDR1 is LGHNT and CDR2 FRNRAP. V trimming: 2 bases; J trimming: 0 bases; junction bases outside the gene matches: 10. CDR3 length: 18 amino acids. The CDR3 is CASGLPQGGLSSGNTIYF. The CDR3 DNA is TGTGCTAGTGGTTTGCCCCAGGGGGGCTTATCCTCTGGAAACACCATATATTTT.

The rearrangement uses TRBV5-1 and TRBJ2-5; D is perhaps TRBD2 (5 bases). Per the germline V gene, CDR1 is SGHRS and CDR2 is YFSETQ. There are 14 residues in the CDR3. Trimming took off 6 bases at V and 5 bases at J, with 17 bases between the two ends. CDR3 bases: TGCGCCAGCAAGAGCGGAGCTACGGAGGAGACCCAGTACTTC. This encodes CASKSGATEETQYF. Combining the CDR3 with reference TRBV5-1 and TRBJ2-5 gives the whole variable domain KAGVTQTPRYLIKTRGQQVTLSCSPISGHRSVSWYQQTPGQGLQFLFEYFSETQRNKGNFPGRFSGRQFSNSRSEMNVSTLELGDSALYLCASKSGATEETQYFGPGTRLLVL.

Many counts were recorded for this clonotype. The chain is built from TRBV12-5 and TRBJ2-1; 9 nucleotides match TRBD2. The V and J ends lost 3 bases and 5 bases, in that order; junction bases with no gene match: 8. Germline V gene lookup returns CDR1 LGHNT and CDR2 FRNRAP. This CDR3 region has 16 residues. The CDR3 loop reads CASGFAGTSLHNEQFF. The CDR3 bases are TGTGCTAGTGGTTTCGCCGGGACTAGCCTCCACAATGAGCAGTTCTTC.